This T cell receptor (beta chain) was captured in a study of CD8 T cells in ankylosing spondylitis. General study points: What seemed typical of ankylosing spondylitis blood was a TCR beta motif built from fewer than ten highly homologous variants.

Libraries for TCR beta were made by quantitative 5'-RACE with molecular barcodes. TCRdb reanalysed the 5' RACE reads using MiXCR and keeps one entry per CDR3 protein. The sample shows under 200,000 distinct CDR3 sequences, around 9.6% of them seen only once. Trimming removed 2 bases at V and 5 bases at J, with 10 bases between. Germline CDR1 reads SQVTM; CDR2 reads ANQGSEA. This CDR3 has 12 residues. This clonotype was picked up many times. Its antigen is not identified. The origin of this receptor is a female donor with ankylosing spondylitis or in good health (not recorded which). J is TRBJ2-7 and V is TRBV29-1; no definite D call. Sample: blood, either unsorted or a sorted T cell fraction (not recorded which). For the CDR3, the DNA is TGCAGCGTTGAACAGAAGGAGAACGAGCAGTACTTC. Its translation is CSVEQKENEQYF.